The 25 T cell receptor beta chains below all came from one sample that was sequenced in a study of blood T cells in healthy people across ages. A second PCR, run for about 7 to 11 cycles, used a sample-barcoded 5' primer plus a J-beta primer mix. TCRdb re-derived calls from the 5' RACE reads in MiXCR, one entry per CDR3 protein. The profile covers hundreds of thousands of distinct CDR3 sequences, with about 42% appearing a single time and under 25% taken by the ten largest. Sequencing used blood. The receptors stem from an older woman in good health.

The genes are TRBV2 and TRBJ2-3; 10 nucleotides match TRBD2. Unmatched junction bases numbered 5, after V lost 5 bases and J lost 0 bases. Germline values: CDR1 SNHLY, CDR2 FYNNEI. The CDR3 sequence is 16 residues long. CDR3 sequence: CASSHWTSGSTDTQYF. DNA for the CDR3: TGTGCCAGCAGTCATTGGACTAGCGGTAGCACAGATACGCAGTATTTT.

The chain carries TRBV6-1 and TRBJ1-2, with D possibly being TRBD1 (6 bases). Per germline, CDR1 MNHNS and CDR2 SASEGT. The germline V and J ends were trimmed by 1 base and 8 bases, with 17 bases remaining between them. The CDR3 runs to 15 residues. The chain's CDR3 is CASSEDGGRGWGYTF. The DNA of the CDR3 is TGTGCCAGCAGTGAAGACGGGGGGCGAGGCTGGGGCTACACCTTC.

This sequence joins TRBV12-3 or TRBV12-4 and TRBJ2-7; D perhaps matches TRBD2 (6 bases). V lost 5 bases, J lost 4 bases, and 15 bases lay in between. The CDR3 length is 14 residues. In nucleotides, the CDR3 is TGTGCCAGCAGTCCCGGGAGTCCCCATTACGAGCAGTACTTC. This sequence encodes CASSPGSPHYEQYF.

Only a few counts were recorded for this clonotype. V and J are TRBV5-1 and TRBJ1-2, with no clear D. The length of the CDR3 is 14 residues. Germline V gene data show CDR1 as SGHRS and CDR2 as YFSETQ. With 0 bases removed from V and 2 bases from J, the gap between germline ends came to 8 bases. The CDR3 sequence: CASSLAAENYGYTF. The DNA for the CDR3 is TGCGCCAGCAGCTTGGCAGCTGAAAACTATGGCTACACCTTC.

The genes are TRBV6-5 and TRBJ2-7; 8 bases line up with TRBD1. The V gene end was trimmed by 6 bases and the J gene end by 1 base; junction bases not matched to a gene: 11. The CDR3 is 16 residues long. Germline V gene sequence: CDR1 MNHEY, CDR2 SVGAGI. CDR3 protein: CASRPRAGGRSYEQYF. CDR3 bases: TGTGCCAGCAGACCCCGGGCAGGGGGCAGGTCCTACGAGCAGTACTTC.

In this sample, this clonotype turned up a few times. The chain carries TRBV29-1 and TRBJ2-2; D possibly corresponds to TRBD2 (6 bases). From germline, CDR1 is SQVTM and CDR2 ANQGSEA. V lost 3 bases and J lost 3, with 8 bases in between. The CDR3 length is 13 residues. The CDR3 is CSVEEGYTGELFF. The DNA of the CDR3 is TGCAGCGTTGAGGAGGGGTACACCGGGGAGCTGTTTTTT.

This clonotype was seen more than once but under ten times. The chain recombines TRBV7-2 with TRBJ1-2; 7 bases align to TRBD1. The CDR3 contains 14 residues. Germline V lookup: CDR1 SGHTA, CDR2 FQGNSA. The V segment lost 3 bases and the J segment 8 bases; nucleotides outside the gene matches: 9. CDR3 loop: CASSFLTGEYGYTF. The CDR3 bases are TGTGCCAGCAGCTTCCTAACAGGGGAATACGGCTACACCTTC.

The gene calls are TRBV6-2 or TRBV6-3 and TRBJ2-3; 9 bases fit TRBD2. The V segment lost 6 bases and the J segment 9 bases; nucleotides outside the gene matches: 13. Germline V gives CDR1 MNHEY, CDR2 SVGEGT. This CDR3 contains 15 residues. CDR3 in amino acids: CASRKTSGDSGTQYF. The CDR3 DNA is TGTGCCAGCAGAAAGACTAGCGGTGATTCGGGGACGCAGTATTTT.

The genes are TRBV12-3 or TRBV12-4 and TRBJ1-4, with 9 bases that match TRBD1. With 6 bases clipped from V and 0 bases from J, the junction kept 2 bases outside the gene matches. The length of the CDR3 is 15 residues. The CDR3 DNA sequence: TGTGCCAGCAGGACAGGGGGGGCAACTAATGAAAAACTGTTTTTT. This sequence encodes CASRTGGATNEKLFF.

There are a few counts of this clonotype. The rearrangement links TRBV7-9 to TRBJ2-7; TRBD1 is a possible D gene (6 bases). Per the germline V gene, CDR1 is SEHNR and CDR2 is FQNEAQ (reference sequence). This CDR3 contains 14 residues. Trimming removed 3 bases at V and 7 bases at J, with 16 bases between. This CDR3 is CASSFFLGAKEQYF. The DNA for the CDR3 is TGTGCCAGCAGCTTCTTTTTGGGGGCCAAGGAGCAGTACTTC.

The genes are TRBV6-2 or TRBV6-3 and TRBJ2-5; D not certain. The last part of the DNA fits TRBJ2-1 better; the J call may be wrong. The CDR3 contains 12 residues. From germline, CDR1 is MNHEY and CDR2 SVGEGT. CDR3 sequence: CASKNPQETQFF. The CDR3 region has the DNA TGTGCCAGCAAAAATCCTCAAGAGACCCAGTTCTTC.

Details on this clonotype: The germline gene is not matched at one end of the junction; a read error may be the cause. The V gene is TRBV20-1, the J gene TRBJ1-5; perhaps TRBD1 as D (5 bases). CDR3 length equals 16 residues. Germline CDR1 DFQATT, CDR2 SNEGSKA (reference sequence). The CDR3 sequence: CSVRDAIRVGHQPQHF. CDR3 nucleotides: TGCAGTGTTAGAGATGCCATCAGGGTGGGCCATCAGCCCCAGCATTTT.

The V call is TRBV18, the J call TRBJ1-2, with TRBD1 identical over 7 bases. V shed 2 bases and J 4 bases; nucleotides not matched to a gene: 7. Germline V lookup: CDR1 KGHSH, CDR2 LQKENI. This CDR3 has 15 amino acids. The CDR3 region is CASSPSRDSLYGYTF. The CDR3 nucleotides are TGTGCCAGCTCACCATCCCGGGACAGCCTCTATGGCTACACCTTC.

This clonotype was detected ten times or more. This chain links TRBV10-3 with TRBJ2-5, with D possibly called TRBD1 or TRBD2 (5 bases each). Trimming left V 4 bases short and J 3 bases short, with 9 bases between. The CDR3 has 13 amino acids. Per the germline V gene, CDR1 is ENHRY and CDR2 is SYGVKD. CDR3 sequence reads: CAISVRGEETQYF. In nucleotides, the CDR3 is TGTGCCATCAGTGTACGAGGGGAAGAGACCCAGTACTTC.

This clonotype was detected only a few times. The V and J genes are TRBV20-1 and TRBJ2-7; possible D gene TRBD2, 5 bases. Germline V CDR1 and CDR2: DFQATT, SNEGSKA (reference sequence). The CDR3 has 14 amino acids. Between the trimmed V and J ends, which lost 1 base and 3 bases, there was a span of 13 bases. The CDR3 DNA is TGCAGTGCTAGAGTTCCCGGGATAGACTACGAGCAGTACTTC. Protein sequence: CSARVPGIDYEQYF.

The CDR3 bases are TGTGCCAGCAGTTTCGGGACAGGAACGGTTTACGAATCACCCCTCCACTTT. It specifies CASSFGTGTVYESPLHF. The chain employs TRBV27 and TRBJ1-6; 8 nucleotides line up with TRBD1. CDR1 is MNHEY and CDR2 is SMNVEV in the germline V gene (reference sequence). Trimming removed 3 bases from V and 10 bases from J; junction bases left unmatched: 14. This CDR3 is 17 amino acids long.

The genes are TRBV29-1 and TRBJ2-2, with 9 bases aligning to TRBD1. V was clipped by 6 bases and J by 7 bases; unmatched bases: 9. The CDR3 consists of 14 residues. Germline CDR1 is SQVTM and CDR2 is ANQGSEA. The CDR3 loop is CSVVPGQGYGELFF. CDR3 DNA sequence: TGCAGCGTAGTGCCGGGACAGGGATACGGGGAGCTGTTTTTT.

This chain links TRBV4-1 with TRBJ1-4; 8 bases align to TRBD1. The CDR3 runs 13 residues. The germline CDR1 and CDR2 sequences are MGHRA and YSYEKL. V lost 4 bases, J lost 8 bases, and 3 bases stayed unmatched. The CDR3 region has the DNA TGCGCCAGCAGCCCGTGGGACAGGGAAAAACTGTTTTTT. Translation gives CASSPWDREKLFF.

The sample holds a few counts of this clonotype. Germline and junction disagree at one end, which may indicate a read error. The J gene is TRBJ2-1, the V gene TRBV7-7; no firm D call. CDR3 length: 13 amino acids. Germline-derived CDR1 and CDR2 are SSHAT and FNYEAQ (reference sequence). The chain's CDR3 is CASSLNYGDEQFF. DNA for the CDR3: TGTGCTAGCAGCCTCAACTACGGCGATGAGCAGTTCTTC.

The chain joins TRBV3-1 to TRBJ2-1; maybe TRBD1 (8 bases). Looked up from germline, CDR1 is LGHDT and CDR2 is YNNKEL (reference sequence). V was clipped by 4 bases and J by 3 bases, with 13 bases between them. The CDR3 is 15 residues long. The CDR3 sequence is CASSPTGGDYNEQFF. DNA for the CDR3: TGTGCCAGCAGCCCTACAGGGGGGGACTACAATGAGCAGTTCTTC.

This clonotype was detected a few times. This sequence joins TRBV28 and TRBJ2-3; 10 nucleotides agree with TRBD1. CDR1 is MDHEN, CDR2 SYDVKM, per germline. V shed 6 bases and J 7 bases; nucleotides not matched to a gene: 7. This CDR3 is built from 14 residues. CDR3 sequence reads: CASRKTGGAYTQYF. In nucleotides, the CDR3 is TGTGCCAGCAGGAAGACAGGGGGCGCATATACGCAGTATTTT.

The chain couples TRBV5-1 to TRBJ2-7, with 8 bases identical to TRBD1. The J call is doubtful: the DNA matches TRBJ2-5 better. CDR3 length equals 15 residues. Per germline, CDR1 SGHRS and CDR2 YFSETQ. CDR3 protein: CASRRQGRAEGTQYF. In nucleotides, the CDR3 is TGCGCCAGCCGACGACAGGGGAGAGCAGAAGGGACCCAGTACTTC.

A remark on this clonotype: A much larger clonotype is one base distant, so this may be a read error. The rearrangement joins TRBV10-3 to TRBJ1-4, with a possible D match to TRBD1 (6 bases). This CDR3 contains 15 residues. CDR1 is ENHRY and CDR2 is SYGVKD in the germline V gene. The CDR3 DNA sequence: TGTGCCATCAGTGAGGGACAGCTCCTGAATGGAAAACTGTTTTTT. Its protein product is CAISEGQLLNGKLFF.

This clonotype has a handful of counts. The chain uses TRBV28 and TRBJ2-3, with a tentative D call TRBD2 (6 bases). The V end was cut by 8 bases, the J end by 0 bases, with 12 bases between. The germline V gene encodes CDR1 MDHEN and CDR2 SYDVKM. The CDR3 is 14 amino acids. Here the CDR3 DNA reads TGTGCCAGCGGAGGGGTTACTAGCACAGATACGCAGTATTTT. It is translated as CASGGVTSTDTQYF.

This clonotype was seen a handful of times. The V call is TRBV20-1, the J call TRBJ2-7; 10 bases are a match to TRBD2. Germline values: CDR1 DFQATT, CDR2 SNEGSKA (reference sequence). The CDR3 is 13 residues long. V was clipped by 5 bases and J by 2 bases; unmatched bases: 3. The CDR3 DNA reads TGCAGTGCTGGGGGACTAGCGACCTACGAGCAGTACTTC. Translated: CSAGGLATYEQYF.